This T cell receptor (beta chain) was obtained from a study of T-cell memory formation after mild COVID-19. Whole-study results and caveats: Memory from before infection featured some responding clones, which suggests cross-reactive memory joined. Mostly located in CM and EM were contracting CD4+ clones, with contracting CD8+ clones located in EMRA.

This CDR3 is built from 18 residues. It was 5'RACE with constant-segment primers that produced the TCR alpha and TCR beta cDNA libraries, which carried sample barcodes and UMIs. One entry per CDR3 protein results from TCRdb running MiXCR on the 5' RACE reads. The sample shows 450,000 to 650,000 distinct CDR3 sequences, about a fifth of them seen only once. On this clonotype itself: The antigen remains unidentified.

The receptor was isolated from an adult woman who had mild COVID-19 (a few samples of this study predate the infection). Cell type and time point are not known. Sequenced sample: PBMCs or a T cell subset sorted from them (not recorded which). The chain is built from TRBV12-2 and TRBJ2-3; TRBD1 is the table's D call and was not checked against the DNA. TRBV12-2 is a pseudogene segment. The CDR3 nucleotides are TGTGCAAGTCGCCCCCCGGGACAGGGGGCGTGGAGCACAGATACGCAGTATTTT. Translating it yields CASRPPGQGAWSTDTQYF.